Listed below are T cell receptor beta chains from one sample, sequenced in a study of shared clonotypes between healthy human individuals. The data were produced by immunoSEQ multiplex PCR, yet TCRdb's version contains in-frame clones alone and is incomplete. The table has over a million clones, around 78% seen once. Source material: memory CD4+ T cells from PBMCs. Receptors were obtained from a man aged 18-30 years in good health. Some clones in this sample may be carry-over from other donors' samples. The CDR3 runs from the conserved cysteine through the conserved F or W. Fields, in order: D gene, V gene, J gene, clone size, CDR3 DNA, CDR3 protein. A D gene is named only where the DNA matches it firmly. A row's size may be missing; if present it is once, few, many or a size class.

D: TRBD2
V: TRBV4-2
J: TRBJ2-4
size: -
DNA: TGTGCCAGCAGCCAAGTTAGTCTAGCGGGGGGGTCGAAGAACATTCAGTACTTC
CDR3: CASSQVSLAGGSKNIQYF

D: TRBD1
V: TRBV5-1
J: TRBJ2-6
size: -
DNA: TGCGCCAGCAGCTGGAGGACAGGGCGAGAGGCCAACGTCCTGACTTTC
CDR3: CASSWRTGREANVLTF

D: TRBD2
V: TRBV6-5
J: TRBJ2-5
size: -
DNA: TGTGCCAGCAGTTACTCGGCGGGAGTGGAAGAGACCCAGTACTTC
CDR3: CASSYSAGVEETQYF

D: TRBD1
V: TRBV7-9
J: TRBJ2-6
size: -
DNA: TGTGCCAGCAGCTTAGCGTCAGGACAGGGGACTGGGGCCAACGTCCTGACTTTC
CDR3: CASSLASGQGTGANVLTF

D: TRBD2
V: TRBV30
J: TRBJ2-7
size: many
DNA: TGTGCCTGGAGTAGGAAGGCCCGCGGTACTAGCGGGGGCTACGAGCAGTACTTC
CDR3: CAWSRKARGTSGGYEQYF

D: -
V: TRBV11-2
J: TRBJ2-7
size: -
DNA: TGTGCCAGCAGCTTTAACGAGCAGTACTTC
CDR3: CASSFNEQYF

D: -
V: TRBV10-1
J: TRBJ2-2
size: once
DNA: TGCGCCAGCAGTGAGTGGACAGCGAACACCGGGGAGCTGTTTTTT
CDR3: CASSEWTANTGELFF

D: -
V: TRBV4-3
J: TRBJ2-5
size: -
DNA: TGCGCCAGCAGCCAAGATTATAGCCGATATCAAGGGGAGACCCAGTACTTC
CDR3: CASSQDYSRYQGETQYF

D: -
V: TRBV5-4
J: TRBJ2-2
size: few
DNA: TGTGCCAGCAGCTCCCTTGCCCCAGACACACAAACAGGCGGGGAGCTGTTTTTT
CDR3: CASSSLAPDTQTGGELFF

D: -
V: TRBV2
J: TRBJ1-2
size: -
DNA: TGTGCCAGCAGTGTGCGGGTGCATAACTATGGCTACACCTTC
CDR3: CASSVRVHNYGYTF